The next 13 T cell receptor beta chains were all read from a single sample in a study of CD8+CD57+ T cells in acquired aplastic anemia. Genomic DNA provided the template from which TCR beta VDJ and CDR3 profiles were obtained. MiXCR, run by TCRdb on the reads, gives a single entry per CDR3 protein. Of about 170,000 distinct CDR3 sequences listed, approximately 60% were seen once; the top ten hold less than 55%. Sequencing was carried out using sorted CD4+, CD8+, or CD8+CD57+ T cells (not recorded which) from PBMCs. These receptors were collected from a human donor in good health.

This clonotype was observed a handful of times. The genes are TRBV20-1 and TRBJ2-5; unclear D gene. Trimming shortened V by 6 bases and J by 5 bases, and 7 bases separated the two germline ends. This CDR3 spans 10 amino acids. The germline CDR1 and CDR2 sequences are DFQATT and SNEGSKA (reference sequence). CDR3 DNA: TGCAGTGCGCTAGTGGAGACCCAGTACTTC. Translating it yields CSALVETQYF.

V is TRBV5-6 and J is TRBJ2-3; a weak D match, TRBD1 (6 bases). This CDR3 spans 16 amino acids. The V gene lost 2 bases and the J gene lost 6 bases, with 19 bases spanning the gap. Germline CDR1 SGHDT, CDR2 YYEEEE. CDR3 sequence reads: CASSFGTTFGYDTQYF. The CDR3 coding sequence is TGTGCCAGCAGCTTCGGGACAACATTCGGATACGATACGCAGTATTTT.

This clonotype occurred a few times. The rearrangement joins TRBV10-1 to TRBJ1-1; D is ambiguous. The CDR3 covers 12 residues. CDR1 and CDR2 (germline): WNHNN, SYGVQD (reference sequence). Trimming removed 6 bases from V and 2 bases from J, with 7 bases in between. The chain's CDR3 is CASRGANTEAFF. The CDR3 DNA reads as TGCGCCAGCAGGGGAGCAAACACTGAAGCTTTCTTT.

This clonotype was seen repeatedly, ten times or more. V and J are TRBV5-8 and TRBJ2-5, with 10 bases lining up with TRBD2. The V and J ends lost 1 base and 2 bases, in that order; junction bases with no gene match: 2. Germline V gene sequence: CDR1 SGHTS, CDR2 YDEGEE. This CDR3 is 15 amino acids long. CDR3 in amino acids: CASSLLLAGQETQYF. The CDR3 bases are TGTGCCAGCAGCTTGTTACTAGCGGGGCAAGAGACCCAGTACTTC.

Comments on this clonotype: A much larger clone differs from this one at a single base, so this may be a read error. CDR3 DNA sequence: TGTGTCAGTAGTATTATTGGGACTAGCTCCTACAATGAGCAGTTCTTC. This codes for CVSSIIGTSSYNEQFF. The V gene is TRBV19, the J gene TRBJ2-1; the match to TRBD2 covers 8 bases. This CDR3 has 16 amino acids. Germline V gives CDR1 LNHDA, CDR2 SQIVND (reference sequence).

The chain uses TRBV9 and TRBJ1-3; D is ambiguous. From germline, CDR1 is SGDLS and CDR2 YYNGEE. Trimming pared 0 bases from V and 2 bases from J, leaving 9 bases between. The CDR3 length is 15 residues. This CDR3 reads CASSVVGTAGNTIYF. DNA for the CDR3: TGTGCCAGCAGCGTAGTGGGTACAGCTGGAAACACCATATATTTT.

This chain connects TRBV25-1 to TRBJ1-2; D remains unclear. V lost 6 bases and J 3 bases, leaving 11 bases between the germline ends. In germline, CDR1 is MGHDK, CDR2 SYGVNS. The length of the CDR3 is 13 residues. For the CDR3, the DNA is TGTGCCAGCAGCTTGGACGTCGACTATGGCTACACCTTC. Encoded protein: CASSLDVDYGYTF.

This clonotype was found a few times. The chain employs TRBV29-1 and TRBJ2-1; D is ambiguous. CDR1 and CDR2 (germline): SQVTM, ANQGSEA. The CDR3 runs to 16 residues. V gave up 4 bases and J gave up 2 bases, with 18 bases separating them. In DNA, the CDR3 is TGCAGCGTTGTTCCATGGAGCCCCTCGCCCTACAATGAGCAGTTCTTC. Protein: CSVVPWSPSPYNEQFF.

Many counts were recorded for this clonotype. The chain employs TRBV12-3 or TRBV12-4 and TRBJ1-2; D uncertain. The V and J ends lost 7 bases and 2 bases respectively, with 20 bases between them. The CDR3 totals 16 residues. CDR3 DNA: TGTGCCAGCACCTCTTCGGACGCCTGGAAGAACTATGGCTACACCTTC. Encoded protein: CASTSSDAWKNYGYTF.

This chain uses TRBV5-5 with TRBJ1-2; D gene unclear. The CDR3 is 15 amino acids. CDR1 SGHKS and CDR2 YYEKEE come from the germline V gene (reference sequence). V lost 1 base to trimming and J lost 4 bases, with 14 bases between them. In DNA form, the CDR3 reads TGTGCCAGCAGCTTGCGAACCGACTTTCCCTATGGCTACACCTTC. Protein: CASSLRTDFPYGYTF.

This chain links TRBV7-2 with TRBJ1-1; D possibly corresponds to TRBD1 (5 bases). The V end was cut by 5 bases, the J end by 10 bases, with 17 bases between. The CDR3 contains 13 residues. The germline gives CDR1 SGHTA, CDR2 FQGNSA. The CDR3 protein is CASSQWGRVGAFF. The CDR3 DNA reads TGTGCCAGCAGCCAATGGGGCAGGGTTGGAGCTTTCTTT.

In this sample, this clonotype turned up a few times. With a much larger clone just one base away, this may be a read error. The chain's CDR3 is CAGSVRDRGTYEQYF. The CDR3 DNA reads TGTGCCGGCAGCGTAAGGGACAGGGGAACCTACGAGCAGTACTTC. V is TRBV9 and J is TRBJ2-7, with 10 bases that match TRBD1. Looked up from germline, CDR1 is SGDLS and CDR2 is YYNGEE. The CDR3 is made up of 15 amino acids.

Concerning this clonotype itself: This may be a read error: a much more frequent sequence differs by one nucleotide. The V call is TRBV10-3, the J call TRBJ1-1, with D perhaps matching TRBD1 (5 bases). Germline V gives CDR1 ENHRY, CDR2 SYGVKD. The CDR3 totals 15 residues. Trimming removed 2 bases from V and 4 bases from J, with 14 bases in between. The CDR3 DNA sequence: TGTGCCATCAGTGAGGCCAGGGAACGGACCACTGAAGCTTTCTTT. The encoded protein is CAISEARERTTEAFF.